This T cell receptor beta chain was sequenced in a study of T cells expressing NK-cell markers. With the 5' RACE reads reprocessed, TCRdb shows one record per CDR3 protein and no DNA. Its table lists 400,000 to 450,000 distinct CDR3 sequences. The V gene's germline CDR1 is SGHKS and CDR2 YYEKEE (reference sequence). This CDR3 is built from 16 residues. This clonotype was obtained from a woman aged 18-70 years in good health. Sequencing used blood T cells: a sorted CD56 or NKG2C T cell subset, CD4+ or CD8+ T cells, or bulk PBMC T cells (not recorded which). The chain is built from TRBV5-5 and TRBJ1-2. The CDR3 sequence: CASSPSQRGHLYGYTF.